This entry lists 7 T cell receptor beta chains sequenced from one sample in a study of T cell repertoires in cytomegalovirus infection. One entry per CDR3 protein results from TCRdb running MiXCR on the reads. Altogether 210,000 or so distinct CDR3 sequences are present, around 6.4% being singletons, with the ten largest covering under 7%. The sample consisted of PBMCs. The source is a human donor in good health (CMV status not recorded). Some clones in this sample may be carry-over from other donors' samples.

This clonotype was seen at least ten times. V and J are TRBV11-2 and TRBJ1-2; possibly TRBD1 for D (5 bases). The CDR3 is 14 residues long. Germline CDR1 reads SGHAT; CDR2 reads FQNNGV. V was trimmed by 2 bases and J by 2 bases, leaving 9 bases between them. In DNA, the CDR3 is TGTGCCAGCAGCTTATGGGACTCCAACTATGGCTACACCTTC. Amino acids: CASSLWDSNYGYTF.

This clonotype has ten or more counts. This rearrangement joins TRBV14 to TRBJ1-1, with D unresolved. V lost 4 bases and J 1 base, leaving 7 bases between the germline ends. Germline V gives CDR1 SGHDN, CDR2 FVKESK. CDR3 size: 13 residues. The CDR3 DNA reads TGTGCCAGCAGCCGATCACGGAACACTGAAGCTTTCTTT. Translation: CASSRSRNTEAFF.

This clonotype appeared many times. This chain joins TRBV7-8 and TRBJ2-1; 13 bases map to TRBD2. V shed 6 bases and J 9 bases; nucleotides not matched to a gene: 11. Germline V gene lookup returns CDR1 SGHVS and CDR2 FQNEAQ. The CDR3 is 16 residues long. Written as DNA, the CDR3 is TGTGCCAGCAGGAGTCTGACTAGCGGGGGGCTGGGTGAGCAGTTCTTC. This codes for CASRSLTSGGLGEQFF.

In this sample, this clonotype turned up many times. The gene calls are TRBV7-2 and TRBJ1-2; D gene unclear. Germline-derived CDR1 and CDR2 are SGHTA and FQGNSA. This CDR3 is built from 13 residues. V was pared by 4 bases and J by 5 bases, with 11 bases between. DNA for the CDR3: TGTGCCAGCAGCTCCCGGACGGGGTATGGCTACACCTTC. Amino acid sequence: CASSSRTGYGYTF.

This clonotype appeared many times. The CDR3 sequence: CASSLERFSGDYSNQPQHF. CDR3 DNA sequence: TGTGCCAGCAGCTTAGAGAGGTTTAGCGGAGACTATAGCAATCAGCCCCAGCATTTT. The chain carries TRBV7-2 and TRBJ1-5; no definite D call. Germline CDR1 and CDR2: SGHTA and FQGNSA. The CDR3 is 19 residues long. V gave up 1 base and J gave up 0 bases, with 19 bases separating them.

Notes on this clonotype: At one boundary the junction diverges from the germline segment, which might be a read error. The CDR3 DNA sequence: TGTGCCATCAGGGCATATGGGGTGAATTCACCCCTCCAGTTT. As protein: CAIRAYGVNSPLQF. The rearrangement links TRBV10-3 to TRBJ1-6; D not certain. The CDR3 runs to 14 residues. Germline V gene sequence: CDR1 ENHRY, CDR2 SYGVKD.

The table lists this clonotype with many counts. The V call is TRBV5-1, the J call TRBJ2-1; unclear D gene. Germline values: CDR1 SGHRS, CDR2 YFSETQ. This CDR3 contains 16 residues. The V end lost 0 bases, the J end lost 0 bases, and 10 bases lay between the germline ends. The CDR3 DNA sequence: TGCGCCAGCAGCTTGGGCGCGGCGAGCTCCTACAATGAGCAGTTCTTC. Its protein product is CASSLGAASSYNEQFF.